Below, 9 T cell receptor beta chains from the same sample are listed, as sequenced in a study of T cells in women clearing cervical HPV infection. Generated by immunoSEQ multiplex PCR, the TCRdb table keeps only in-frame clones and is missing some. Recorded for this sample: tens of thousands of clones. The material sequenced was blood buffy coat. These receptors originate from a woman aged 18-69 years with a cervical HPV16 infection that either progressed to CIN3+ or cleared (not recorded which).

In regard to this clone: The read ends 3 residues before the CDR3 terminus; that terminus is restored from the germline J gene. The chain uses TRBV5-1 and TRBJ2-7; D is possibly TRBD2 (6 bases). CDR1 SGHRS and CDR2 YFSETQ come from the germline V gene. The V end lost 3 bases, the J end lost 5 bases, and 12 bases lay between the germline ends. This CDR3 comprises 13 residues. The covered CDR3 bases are TGCGCCAGCAGCTGGGACTCAGCAAACGAG. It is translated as CASSWDSANE. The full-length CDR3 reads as CASSWDSANEQYF.

The covered CDR3 bases are TGTGCCAGTATGACAGGATCCGTGGTCTATGGC. It yields the protein CASMTGSVVYG. The full CDR3 reads CASMTGSVVYGYTF. This rearrangement joins TRBV28 to TRBJ1-2; TRBD1 is a possible D gene (6 bases). The read gets to within 3 residues of the CDR3 end, and the germline J gene fills in the rest. Between the trimmed V and J ends, which lost 9 bases and 4 bases, there was a span of 18 bases. The CDR3 is made up of 14 amino acids. Germline assignment: CDR1 MDHEN and CDR2 SYDVKM.

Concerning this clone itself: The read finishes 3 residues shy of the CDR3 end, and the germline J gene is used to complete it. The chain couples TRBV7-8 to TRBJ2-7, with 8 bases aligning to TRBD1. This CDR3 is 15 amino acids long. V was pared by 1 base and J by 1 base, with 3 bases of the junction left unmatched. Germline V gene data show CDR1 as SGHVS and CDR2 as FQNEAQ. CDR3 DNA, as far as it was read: TGTGCCAGCAGCTTAGAGGGACAGGCATCCTACGAG. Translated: CASSLEGQASYE. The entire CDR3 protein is CASSLEGQASYEQYF.

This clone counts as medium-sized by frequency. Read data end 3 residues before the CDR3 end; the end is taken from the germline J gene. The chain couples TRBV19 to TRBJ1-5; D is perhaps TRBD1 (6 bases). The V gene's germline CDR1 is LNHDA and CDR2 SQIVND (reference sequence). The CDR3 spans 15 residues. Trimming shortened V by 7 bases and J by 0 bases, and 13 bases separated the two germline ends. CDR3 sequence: CASTTGTNSNQPQHF. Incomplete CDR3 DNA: TGTGCCAGTACGACCGGGACAAATAGCAATCAGCCC.

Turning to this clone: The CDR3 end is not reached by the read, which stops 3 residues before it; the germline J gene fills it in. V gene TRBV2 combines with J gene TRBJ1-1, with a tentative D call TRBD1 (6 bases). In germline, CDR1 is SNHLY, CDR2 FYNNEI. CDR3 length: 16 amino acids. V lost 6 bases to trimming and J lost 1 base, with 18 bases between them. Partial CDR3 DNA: TGTGCCAGCAGACGAATCGGTGTCAGGGGGAACACTGAA. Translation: CASRRIGVRGNTE. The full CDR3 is CASRRIGVRGNTEAFF. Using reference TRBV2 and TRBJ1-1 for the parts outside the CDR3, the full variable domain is EPEVTQTPSHQVTQMGQEVILRCVPISNHLYFYWYRQILGQKVEFLVSFYNNEISEKSEIFDDQFSVERPDGSNFTLKIRSTKLEDSAMYFCASRRIGVRGNTEAFFGQGTRLTVV.

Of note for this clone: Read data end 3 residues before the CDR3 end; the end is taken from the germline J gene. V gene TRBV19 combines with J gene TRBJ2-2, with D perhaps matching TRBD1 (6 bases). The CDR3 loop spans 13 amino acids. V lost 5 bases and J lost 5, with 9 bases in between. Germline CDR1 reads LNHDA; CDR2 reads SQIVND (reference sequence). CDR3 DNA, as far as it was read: TGTGCCAGTAGTTCAGGGGTAACCGGGGAG. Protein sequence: CASSSGVTGE. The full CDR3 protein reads CASSSGVTGELFF.

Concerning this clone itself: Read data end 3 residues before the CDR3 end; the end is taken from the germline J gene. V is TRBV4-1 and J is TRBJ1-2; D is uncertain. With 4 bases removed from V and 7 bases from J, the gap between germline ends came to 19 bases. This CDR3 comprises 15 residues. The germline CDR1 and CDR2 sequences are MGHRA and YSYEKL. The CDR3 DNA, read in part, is TGCGCCAGCAGCCGAGTACCAGGACTCCCTTTTGGC. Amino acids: CASSRVPGLPFG. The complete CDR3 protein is CASSRVPGLPFGYTF.

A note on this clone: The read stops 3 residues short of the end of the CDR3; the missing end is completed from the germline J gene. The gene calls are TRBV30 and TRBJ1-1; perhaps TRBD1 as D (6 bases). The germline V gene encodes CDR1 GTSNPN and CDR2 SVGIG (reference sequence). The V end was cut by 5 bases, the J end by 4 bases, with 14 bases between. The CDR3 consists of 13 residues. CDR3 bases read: TGTGCCTGGTCAGGGGAGGGGGTCACTGAA. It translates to CAWSGEGVTE. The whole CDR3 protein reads CAWSGEGVTEAFF.

CDR3 DNA, as far as it was read: TGTGCCAGCAGCATGGCAGGGGAGGCTAATGAAAAA. Amino acid sequence: CASSMAGEANEK. The whole CDR3 protein reads CASSMAGEANEKLFF. This chain uses TRBV7-8 with TRBJ1-4, with D perhaps matching TRBD1 (6 bases). Read coverage stops 3 residues before the CDR3 terminus; the germline J gene supplies the remainder. Germline lookup yields CDR1 SGHVS and CDR2 FQNEAQ. The CDR3 spans 15 residues. Trimming pared 5 bases from V and 3 bases from J, leaving 13 bases between.